Listed below are T cell receptor beta chains from one sample, sequenced in a study of blood T cell repertoires in COVID-19. Profiling relied on immunoSEQ multiplex PCR, and the TCRdb table lists in-frame clones only, not all of them. The profile covers roughly 250,000 clones, with 70% to 90% appearing a single time and 2.1% taken by the ten largest. Sequenced input: peripheral blood. The receptors stem from a woman in her forties who had recovered from COVID-19. Each CDR3 is given with its conserved first and last residue. D genes are given only for firm matches. Size tells how often a clone was seen (once, few, many) or the class of an expanded clone, and some rows leave it out.

V	J	D	size	CDR3	DNA
TRBV5-4	TRBJ1-2	NA	once	CASSSQGGDYGYTF	TGTGCCAGCAGCTCCCAAGGGGGGGACTATGGCTACACCTTC
TRBV11-2	TRBJ2-1	NA	NA	CASSLGGSRYNEQFF	TGTGCCAGCAGCTTAGGTGGTTCGCGCTACAATGAGCAGTTCTTC
TRBV7-3	TRBJ2-2	TRBD2	NA	CASSSRLAGTGELFF	TGTGCCAGCAGCTCAAGACTAGCGGGGACCGGGGAGCTGTTTTTT
TRBV12-3/TRBV12-4	TRBJ1-2	TRBD1	NA	CASSLGQGSGYTF	TGTGCCAGCAGCCTGGGACAGGGCTCCGGCTACACCTTC
TRBV6-7	TRBJ2-7	TRBD1	few	CASSGWDRGAYEQYF	TGTGCCAGCAGTGGCTGGGACAGGGGGGCCTACGAGCAGTACTTC
TRBV15	TRBJ2-1	TRBD2	NA	CATSRGREGRYNEQFF	TGTGCCACCAGCAGGGGGCGGGAGGGCCGCTACAATGAGCAGTTCTTC
TRBV7-8	TRBJ1-2	NA	NA	CASSLEWSRVYGYTF	TGTGCCAGCAGCTTAGAGTGGTCCCGGGTCTATGGCTACACCTTC
TRBV7-2	TRBJ1-2	NA	NA	CASSLARTANYGYTF	TGTGCCAGCAGCTTAGCAAGGACAGCTAACTATGGCTACACCTTC
TRBV19	TRBJ1-6	TRBD1	NA	CASNARDRGRLNSPLHF	TGTGCCAGTAACGCCCGGGACAGGGGGCGGTTGAACTCACCCCTCCACTTT
TRBV9	TRBJ1-1	TRBD1	NA	CASSVGPLGTDTEAFF	TGTGCCAGCAGCGTAGGCCCTCTGGGGACAGACACTGAAGCTTTCTTT
TRBV30	TRBJ2-7	NA	NA	CAWSVLAPGYEQYF	TGTGCCTGGAGTGTGTTAGCACCCGGCTACGAGCAGTACTTC
TRBV5-1	TRBJ2-2	NA	NA	CASSLLAGELFF	TGCGCCAGCAGCTTGCTAGCCGGGGAGCTGTTTTTT
TRBV11-3	TRBJ2-7	TRBD1	NA	CASSRDRGRFTEQYF	TGTGCCAGCAGCCGCGACAGGGGACGCTTTACGGAGCAGTACTTC
TRBV5-4	TRBJ2-1	TRBD1	NA	CASSLGQGSGEQFF	TGTGCCAGCAGCCTGGGACAGGGGTCGGGTGAGCAGTTCTTC
TRBV4-3	TRBJ2-1	NA	NA	CASSQEPAGYNEQFF	TGCGCCAGCAGCCAAGAACCAGCGGGCTACAATGAGCAGTTCTTC
TRBV19	TRBJ1-2	NA	few	CASTTWGTGLSIGYTF	TGTGCCAGTACCACATGGGGTACAGGCCTAAGTATTGGCTACACCTTC
TRBV5-5	TRBJ2-3	NA	once	CASSAGTISTDTQYF	TGTGCCAGCAGCGCCGGGACAATTAGCACAGATACGCAGTATTTT
TRBV28	TRBJ1-5	NA	NA	CASSFAGGGNQPQHF	TGTGCCAGCAGTTTCGCGGGGGGGGGCAATCAGCCCCAGCATTTT
TRBV12-3/TRBV12-4	TRBJ2-7	TRBD2	NA	CASSLGLASEQYF	TGTGCCAGCAGTTTAGGACTAGCATCTGAGCAGTACTTC
TRBV11-3	TRBJ2-7	TRBD2	NA	CASRRMSGSLNEQYF	TGTGCCAGCAGGCGAATGAGCGGGAGTCTAAACGAGCAGTACTTC
TRBV6-6	TRBJ1-5	NA	NA	CASSYGAGPQHF	TGTGCCAGCAGTTACGGCGCGGGACCCCAGCATTTT
TRBV14	TRBJ2-7	TRBD1	NA	CASSRDRGYEQYF	TGTGCCAGCAGCCGAGACAGGGGCTACGAGCAGTACTTC
TRBV11-3	TRBJ2-2	TRBD2	NA	CASSTGLAGPTGELFF	TGTGCCAGCAGCACGGGACTAGCGGGGCCCACCGGGGAGCTGTTTTTT
TRBV6-4	TRBJ2-1	TRBD2	NA	CASSLEAGGGNEQFF	TGTGCCAGCAGCCTCGAGGCGGGAGGCGGCAATGAGCAGTTCTTC
TRBV6-1	TRBJ2-3	TRBD2	NA	CASSEEAGGGPTDTQYF	TGTGCCAGCAGTGAAGAAGCGGGCGGGGGGCCCACAGATACGCAGTATTTT
TRBV24-1	TRBJ2-3	NA	once	CATSALIGGGVGNTDTQYF	TGTGCCACCAGTGCCCTCATAGGGGGCGGGGTGGGTAACACAGATACGCAGTATTTT